A selection of T cell receptor beta chains follows, all from one sample in a study of post-analysis software for immune sequencing data. Using its own MiXCR run on the PCR reads, TCRdb lists one record per CDR3 protein. Of around 250,000 distinct CDR3 sequences detected, 36% appear once; the ten largest clones hold 4% to 6%. The sequencing input was blood. Receptors originate from a girl aged 10-17 years with multiple sclerosis. The CDR3 runs from the conserved cysteine through the conserved F or W. Fields, in order: V gene, J gene, D gene, clone size, CDR3 protein, CDR3 DNA. The D gene is left open where the match is weak. The listing skips clone size in some rows; elsewhere it reads once, few, many or a size class.

TRBV7-2	TRBJ1-5	.	once	CASSFDGLSNQPQHF	TGTGCCAGCAGCTTCGACGGACTGAGCAATCAGCCCCAGCATTTT
TRBV3-1	TRBJ2-3	.	few	CASSQDMGGTQYF	TGTGCCAGCAGCCAAGATATGGGGGGCACGCAGTATTTT
TRBV20-1	TRBJ2-1	.	many	CSASGQDSSYNEQFF	TGCAGTGCTAGCGGGCAAGATAGCTCCTACAATGAGCAGTTCTTC
TRBV7-9	TRBJ2-1	TRBD1	many	CASSLPYRGERYNEQFF	TGTGCCAGCAGCTTACCATACAGGGGTGAGCGGTACAATGAGCAGTTCTTC
TRBV15	TRBJ2-5	TRBD2	.	CATSTIAGETQYF	TGTGCCACCAGCACGATAGCGGGGGAGACCCAGTACTTC
TRBV5-1	TRBJ2-3	TRBD1	.	CASSLTGVGRTDTQYF	TGCGCCAGCAGCTTAACAGGGGTCGGACGCACAGATACGCAGTATTTT
TRBV4-2	TRBJ2-1	.	.	CASSRAGQINSYNEQFF	TGTGCCAGCAGCCGAGCGGGACAGATTAACTCCTACAATGAGCAGTTCTTC
TRBV29-1	TRBJ2-3	.	.	CSVVHGVQDTQYF	TGCAGCGTTGTGCATGGAGTTCAAGATACGCAGTATTTT
TRBV12-3/TRBV12-4	TRBJ2-7	.	.	CAISFEGKVDYNEQYF	TGTGCCATCAGTTTCGAGGGGAAGGTCGACTACAATGAGCAGTACTTC
TRBV3-1	TRBJ1-2	TRBD1	many	CASSRQPRDRGNYGYTF	TGTGCCAGCAGCCGTCAACCCCGGGACAGGGGGAACTATGGCTACACCTTC